This TCR beta chain was found in a study of blood T cell repertoires in COVID-19. Study as a whole: Specimens from acute and convalescent COVID-19 originated in the United States, Italy and Spain.

This CDR3 contains 15 residues. Germline-derived CDR1 and CDR2 are SGHRS and YFSETQ. V dropped 4 bases and J dropped 7; count of bases not matched to a gene: 10. Clones were read by immunoSEQ multiplex PCR, and TCRdb kept only the in-frame ones, dropping some. The data contain approximately 240,000 clones, around nine tenths of them singletons. The source of this sequence is a woman aged 18-29 years who had recovered from COVID-19. Source material: peripheral blood. The chain employs TRBV5-1 and TRBJ2-5; 10 bases are a match to TRBD1. The CDR3 DNA reads TGCGCCAGCAGCGGTGGACAGGGGGGTATCGGGACCCAGTACTTC. Translating it yields CASSGGQGGIGTQYF.